This T cell receptor beta chain stems from a study of T cell changes during pregnancy in multiple sclerosis. The V segment lost 3 bases and the J segment 3 bases; nucleotides outside the gene matches: 7. This CDR3 has 15 residues. Germline CDR1 reads MDHEN; CDR2 reads SYDVKM. Profiling relied on immunoSEQ multiplex PCR, and the TCRdb table lists in-frame clones only, not all of them. The sample contains approximately 60,000 clones, around 90% of which appear only once. The starting material was peripheral blood, obtained in the second trimester of pregnancy. V usage is TRBV28 and J usage is TRBJ2-7; 8 bases map to TRBD1. This receptor was taken from a female donor with multiple sclerosis, enrolled in a pregnancy study. For the CDR3, the DNA is TGTGCCAGCAGTTTGTCGGGACAGGCCAACTACGAGCAGTACTTC. Translated, it gives CASSLSGQANYEQYF.